Listed below are T cell receptor beta chains from one sample, sequenced in a study of molecular identifiers for immune sequencing clone quantification. One entry per CDR3 protein, called by TCRdb with MiXCR from the PCR reads. Counted here are approximately 90,000 distinct CDR3 sequences, roughly a fifth occurring once; the ten biggest clones make up 0.85% to 1.2%. Sequencing input: naive CD8+ T cells from blood, with Jurkat cell RNA spiked in. The receptors derive from a human donor in good health. Some libraries in this study had Jurkat cell RNA spiked in. Both conserved end residues are part of each CDR3. The D gene is left open where the match is weak. Size is stated for part of the rows, as once, few or many counts, or as a class when the clone is expanded.

V gene: TRBV19
D gene: TRBD1
clone size: NA
J gene: TRBJ1-6
CDR3 DNA: TGTGCCAGTATCATGGGGGACAGGGGAAATTCACCCCTCCACTTT
CDR3 protein: CASIMGDRGNSPLHF

V gene: TRBV27
D gene: NA
clone size: once
J gene: TRBJ2-7
CDR3 DNA: TGTGCCAGCAGTTCATACCAGGGCCCGGGGGAGCGGTACTTC
CDR3 protein: CASSSYQGPGERYF

V gene: TRBV6-6
D gene: NA
clone size: many
J gene: TRBJ2-1
CDR3 DNA: TGTGCCAGCAGTTTGTTTCTGGGGGCGGATGAGCAGTTCTTC
CDR3 protein: CASSLFLGADEQFF

V gene: TRBV6-2/TRBV6-3
D gene: NA
clone size: NA
J gene: TRBJ1-1
CDR3 DNA: TGTGCCAGCAGTTACGCCTCTAAGAACACTGAAGCTTTCTTT
CDR3 protein: CASSYASKNTEAFF

V gene: TRBV7-9
D gene: NA
clone size: many
J gene: TRBJ2-7
CDR3 DNA: TGTGCCAGCTCCCTAGAGGGTAACGAGCAGTACTTC
CDR3 protein: CASSLEGNEQYF

V gene: TRBV20-1
D gene: NA
clone size: many
J gene: TRBJ1-2
CDR3 DNA: TGCAGTGCTAGTATGGTGACAGCTAACTATGGCTACACCTTC
CDR3 protein: CSASMVTANYGYTF

V gene: TRBV12-3/TRBV12-4
D gene: TRBD1
clone size: few
J gene: TRBJ2-3
CDR3 DNA: TGTGCCAGCAGTGAGGGGGCGGCTAGCACAGATACGCAGTATTTT
CDR3 protein: CASSEGAASTDTQYF

V gene: TRBV4-3
D gene: TRBD2
clone size: many
J gene: TRBJ2-7
CDR3 DNA: TGCGCCAGCAGCCGCGGGAGTAACTCCTACGAGCAGTACTTC
CDR3 protein: CASSRGSNSYEQYF

V gene: TRBV28
D gene: NA
clone size: few
J gene: TRBJ2-2
CDR3 DNA: TGTGCCAGCAGCCCGGGACCGTGGGACGGTACCGGGGAGCTGTTTTTT
CDR3 protein: CASSPGPWDGTGELFF

V gene: TRBV13
D gene: NA
clone size: many
J gene: TRBJ1-5
CDR3 DNA: TGTGCCAGCAGCTTAGGGACAGGCAATCAGCCCCAGCATTTT
CDR3 protein: CASSLGTGNQPQHF

V gene: TRBV29-1
D gene: TRBD1
clone size: NA
J gene: TRBJ1-2
CDR3 DNA: TGCAGCGTGGCGACAGGGGTTGGCTACACCTTC
CDR3 protein: CSVATGVGYTF

V gene: TRBV5-6
D gene: NA
clone size: many
J gene: TRBJ2-3
CDR3 DNA: TGTGCCAGCAGCTCGAGGCGTGCGGGGACAGATACGCAGTATTTT
CDR3 protein: CASSSRRAGTDTQYF

V gene: TRBV4-3
D gene: NA
clone size: many
J gene: TRBJ1-5
CDR3 DNA: TGCGCCAGCAGCCAAGATTGGTTAGGGAGTGGGCAGCCCCAGCATTTT
CDR3 protein: CASSQDWLGSGQPQHF

V gene: TRBV19
D gene: NA
clone size: few
J gene: TRBJ1-5
CDR3 DNA: TGTGCCACCGCGGCGGGGGGCGGTCAGCCCCAGCATTTT
CDR3 protein: CATAAGGGQPQHF

V gene: TRBV19
D gene: NA
clone size: once
J gene: TRBJ2-7
CDR3 DNA: TGTGCCAGTAGTACCGAAGAGGGGTTCGAGCGGTACTTC
CDR3 protein: CASSTEEGFERYF

V gene: TRBV5-6
D gene: TRBD2
clone size: many
J gene: TRBJ2-7
CDR3 DNA: TGTGCCAGCAGCTCTCCGACTAGCGGGGGGAACGAGCAGTACTTC
CDR3 protein: CASSSPTSGGNEQYF

V gene: TRBV6-4
D gene: NA
clone size: NA
J gene: TRBJ2-3
CDR3 DNA: TGTGCCAGCAGTGACTCTCCCCGCAGGAGCGGAGATAAATTTAGCACAGATACGCAGTATTTT
CDR3 protein: CASSDSPRRSGDKFSTDTQYF

V gene: TRBV19
D gene: NA
clone size: few
J gene: TRBJ1-1
CDR3 DNA: TGTGCCAGCTTCGGACGGACGAACACTGAAGCTTTCTTT
CDR3 protein: CASFGRTNTEAFF

V gene: TRBV6-5
D gene: NA
clone size: few
J gene: TRBJ1-1
CDR3 DNA: TGTGCCAGCAGTTACGCCCTTGGCAAGAACACTGAAGCTTTCTTT
CDR3 protein: CASSYALGKNTEAFF

V gene: TRBV11-2
D gene: NA
clone size: many
J gene: TRBJ2-3
CDR3 DNA: TGTGCCAGCAGCTTTTCTACAGATACGCAGTATTTT
CDR3 protein: CASSFSTDTQYF

V gene: TRBV6-6
D gene: TRBD1
clone size: NA
J gene: TRBJ1-1
CDR3 DNA: TGTGCCAGCAGTGGGACAGGTGGGGGCACTGAAGCTTTCTTT
CDR3 protein: CASSGTGGGTEAFF

V gene: TRBV19
D gene: TRBD2
clone size: NA
J gene: TRBJ2-1
CDR3 DNA: TGTGCCAGTAGTATAGCCCCCGGGACTAGCGGGGAGCAGTTCTTC
CDR3 protein: CASSIAPGTSGEQFF

V gene: TRBV21-1
D gene: NA
clone size: NA
J gene: TRBJ1-2
CDR3 DNA: TGTGCCAGCAATAACAGGGTGGGGAACTATGGCTACACCTTC
CDR3 protein: CASNNRVGNYGYTF

V gene: TRBV7-2
D gene: TRBD2
clone size: many
J gene: TRBJ2-1
CDR3 DNA: TGTGCCAGCAGCTCTAGCGGGAGCACAAACAATGAGCAGTTCTTC
CDR3 protein: CASSSSGSTNNEQFF

V gene: TRBV7-9
D gene: NA
clone size: NA
J gene: TRBJ2-2
CDR3 DNA: TGTGCCAGCAGCTTGTGGGACACCAACACCGGGGAGCTGTTTTTT
CDR3 protein: CASSLWDTNTGELFF

V gene: TRBV6-2/TRBV6-3
D gene: NA
clone size: few
J gene: TRBJ2-5
CDR3 DNA: TGTGCCAGCAGTTATAGCGAGACCCAGTACTTC
CDR3 protein: CASSYSETQYF

V gene: TRBV30
D gene: NA
clone size: many
J gene: TRBJ2-7
CDR3 DNA: TGTGCCTGGAACCTCCGGGACACCCAGTACTTC
CDR3 protein: CAWNLRDTQYF

V gene: TRBV2
D gene: NA
clone size: NA
J gene: TRBJ1-4
CDR3 DNA: TGTGCCAGCAGTGAAGCGCTTTGGGCCCAAGAGGATGAAAAACTGTTTTTT
CDR3 protein: CASSEALWAQEDEKLFF

V gene: TRBV13
D gene: TRBD2
clone size: few
J gene: TRBJ2-1
CDR3 DNA: TGTGCCAGCAGCCCCCGACTAGCGGGAGGTGGGGAGCAGTTCTTC
CDR3 protein: CASSPRLAGGGEQFF

V gene: TRBV6-2/TRBV6-3
D gene: NA
clone size: few
J gene: TRBJ2-1
CDR3 DNA: TGTGCCAGCAGCGGCGGGCACAATGAGCAGTTCTTC
CDR3 protein: CASSGGHNEQFF

V gene: TRBV19
D gene: NA
clone size: few
J gene: TRBJ2-7
CDR3 DNA: TGTGCCAGTAGTATATCCATAGGTGCGCACGAGCAGTACTTC
CDR3 protein: CASSISIGAHEQYF

V gene: TRBV9
D gene: NA
clone size: many
J gene: TRBJ2-2
CDR3 DNA: TGTGCCAGCAGCGTAGCTACTGGTAGCGGAACACCGAACACCGGGGAGCTGTTTTTT
CDR3 protein: CASSVATGSGTPNTGELFF

V gene: TRBV27
D gene: NA
clone size: many
J gene: TRBJ1-4
CDR3 DNA: TGTGCCAGCAGTAGGGGGACAAAAGCAACTAATGAAAAACTGTTTTTT
CDR3 protein: CASSRGTKATNEKLFF

V gene: TRBV2
D gene: TRBD1
clone size: many
J gene: TRBJ2-7
CDR3 DNA: TGTGCCAGCAAAGAGGACAGGGTATTGTACGAGCAGTACTTC
CDR3 protein: CASKEDRVLYEQYF

V gene: TRBV29-1
D gene: TRBD2
clone size: many
J gene: TRBJ2-2
CDR3 DNA: TGCAGCGTTCGGGAGGAAAACACCGGGGAGCTGTTTTTT
CDR3 protein: CSVREENTGELFF

V gene: TRBV5-1
D gene: NA
clone size: few
J gene: TRBJ2-1
CDR3 DNA: TGCGCCAGCAGCTTGGGAGGGGGGGATGAGCAGTTCTTC
CDR3 protein: CASSLGGGDEQFF

V gene: TRBV19
D gene: TRBD2
clone size: many
J gene: TRBJ2-3
CDR3 DNA: TGTGCCAGTAGTATAGCAGCGGGGGGCACAGATACGCAGTATTTT
CDR3 protein: CASSIAAGGTDTQYF

V gene: TRBV25-1
D gene: TRBD2
clone size: many
J gene: TRBJ2-1
CDR3 DNA: TGTGCCAGCAGTGATGATAGCGGGAGGGCCAATGAGCAGTTCTTC
CDR3 protein: CASSDDSGRANEQFF

V gene: TRBV12-3/TRBV12-4
D gene: NA
clone size: many
J gene: TRBJ1-1
CDR3 DNA: TGTGCCAGCAGTTCCGAGACAGGAACGGGTCATGGGACTGAAGCTTTCTTT
CDR3 protein: CASSSETGTGHGTEAFF

V gene: TRBV11-2
D gene: TRBD2
clone size: many
J gene: TRBJ2-7
CDR3 DNA: TGTGCCAGCAGCCTGCTTACCGGGGGGGCCTGGGAGCAGTACTTC
CDR3 protein: CASSLLTGGAWEQYF

V gene: TRBV5-1
D gene: NA
clone size: NA
J gene: TRBJ2-3
CDR3 DNA: TGCGCCAGCAGCTTGTGGGGGACGGACACCACAGATACGCAGTATTTT
CDR3 protein: CASSLWGTDTTDTQYF

V gene: TRBV11-2
D gene: NA
clone size: many
J gene: TRBJ2-2
CDR3 DNA: TGTGCCAGCAGCTTAGGCAGCACCGGGGAGCTGTTTTTT
CDR3 protein: CASSLGSTGELFF

V gene: TRBV12-5
D gene: NA
clone size: many
J gene: TRBJ2-1
CDR3 DNA: TGTGCTAGTGGTCCACCGGAAGGGGGGCGAGCCTACAATGAGCAGTTCTTC
CDR3 protein: CASGPPEGGRAYNEQFF

V gene: TRBV12-3/TRBV12-4
D gene: NA
clone size: few
J gene: TRBJ2-7
CDR3 DNA: TGTGCCAGCAGTTTACTCTTCCCTGGGGCTTCCTACGAGCAGTACTTC
CDR3 protein: CASSLLFPGASYEQYF

V gene: TRBV19
D gene: NA
clone size: many
J gene: TRBJ1-5
CDR3 DNA: TGTGCCAGTAGTCCCTGGATGGATCAGCCCCAGCATTTT
CDR3 protein: CASSPWMDQPQHF

V gene: TRBV4-1
D gene: TRBD1
clone size: many
J gene: TRBJ1-2
CDR3 DNA: TGCGCCAGCAGCCAGGGGACAGGGCCTCTAACCTTC
CDR3 protein: CASSQGTGPLTF

V gene: TRBV4-1
D gene: TRBD1
clone size: many
J gene: TRBJ1-1
CDR3 DNA: TGCGCCAGCAGCCAATCAGGGGGCCGGGCTGAAGCTTTCTTT
CDR3 protein: CASSQSGGRAEAFF

V gene: TRBV7-9
D gene: NA
clone size: many
J gene: TRBJ2-3
CDR3 DNA: TGTGCCAGCAGCTTTGTCGAACTCACAGATACGCAGTATTTT
CDR3 protein: CASSFVELTDTQYF

V gene: TRBV30
D gene: NA
clone size: many
J gene: TRBJ2-1
CDR3 DNA: TGTGCCTGGAGTACGACCAACTTC
CDR3 protein: CAWSTTNF

V gene: TRBV12-3/TRBV12-4
D gene: TRBD1
clone size: many
J gene: TRBJ2-3
CDR3 DNA: TGTGCCAGCAGTCCAGGACAGGGGGATGGAGATACGCAGTATTTT
CDR3 protein: CASSPGQGDGDTQYF

V gene: TRBV7-2
D gene: NA
clone size: many
J gene: TRBJ2-5
CDR3 DNA: TGTGCCAGCAGCTCCCATCCCGGGACACTGAAAGAGACCCAGTACTTC
CDR3 protein: CASSSHPGTLKETQYF

V gene: TRBV7-9
D gene: NA
clone size: many
J gene: TRBJ1-5
CDR3 DNA: TGTGCCAGCAGCGCAACTAATAGCAATCAGCCCCAGCATTTT
CDR3 protein: CASSATNSNQPQHF

V gene: TRBV4-3
D gene: TRBD1
clone size: few
J gene: TRBJ2-1
CDR3 DNA: TGCGCCAGCAGCGAACGGACCACAGGGGGCGAGCAGTTCTTC
CDR3 protein: CASSERTTGGEQFF